This T cell receptor beta chain was sequenced for a study of breast tumors, draining lymph nodes, adjacent tissues. General study findings and limits: Tumors had less TCR diversity than lymph nodes, more than nontumor tissue.

Samples came from axillary lymph nodes draining the breast cancer. Germline CDR1 reads LGHNA; CDR2 reads YSLEER. This CDR3 region has 15 residues. V was pared by 4 bases and J by 2 bases, with 1 base of the junction left unmatched. A single record per CDR3 protein comes from TCRdb applying MiXCR to the multiplex PCR reads. The sample holds roughly 100,000 distinct CDR3 sequences, approximately 28% seen once. This clonotype occurred many times. Its antigen is unknown. This clonotype was sampled from a female donor with breast cancer. Some clones in this sample may be carry-over from other donors' samples. This chain uses TRBV4-3 with TRBJ1-6, with TRBD1 matching 8 bases. The sample was axillary lymph node tissue. The CDR3 DNA is TGCGCCAGCAGCCCGACAGGGGCCTATAATTCACCCCTCCACTTT. It translates to CASSPTGAYNSPLHF.